The entry that follows covers one TCR beta chain sequence. Treatment denoted: some 20 received Ad26.COV2.S at low or high dose, single or two shots; about five received placebo; per-sample allocation not given. Samples analyzed were those drawn on day 63 after the first vaccine or placebo injection. This vaccine is an Ad26 vector that expresses the Wuhan-strain SARS-CoV-2 spike. The data derive from a study of Ad26.COV2.S vaccination and SARS-CoV-2 variants. Overall study: In the COV1001 trial, the donor was in the Ad26.COV2.S arm. The vaccine Ad26.COV2.S was put into the muscle once, or twice with 56 days between.

Per the germline V gene, CDR1 is KGHDR and CDR2 is SFDVKD. The CDR3 sequence is 17 residues long. Trimming left V 6 bases short and J 3 bases short, with 20 bases between. Sequencing used immunoSEQ multiplex PCR; TCRdb keeps in-frame clones, though not all of them. The repertoire holds roughly 240,000 clones, 85% to 90% seen once, with around 10% in the top ten. This rearrangement joins TRBV24-1 to TRBJ2-1; D could derive from TRBD1 or TRBD2 (5 bases each). Material: peripheral blood, obtained in a trial of Ad26.COV2.S vaccine versus placebo. This receptor was obtained from a person aged 18-65 years who received the Ad26.COV2.S COVID-19 vaccine or a placebo. This chain's CDR3 is CATSSRLGAANYNEQFF. Written as DNA, the CDR3 is TGTGCCACCAGTAGCAGGCTCGGGGCGGCCAACTACAATGAGCAGTTCTTC.